This TCR beta chain was observed in a study of shared clonotypes between healthy human individuals. General observations from the study: Naive subsets typically showed greater estimated richness than memory subsets. Non-shared clonotypes had lower generation probabilities than clonotypes shared by all four sorted-subset donors.

CD4+ cells were split into CD45RA+ naive and CD45RA-negative memory subsets. A note on this clone: Its antigen is not identified.

Original methodology: For the immunoSEQ data, sequences were junction-only without quality scores, so filtering differed. The assay was immunoSEQ multiplex PCR, and TCRdb's table has in-frame clones only and misses some. V and J calls and clone size are those listed in that table; D and trimming were worked out from the DNA. The sample lists approximately 500,000 clones, 95% to 97% seen once, with 0.06% in the top ten. V was pared by 0 bases and J by 0 bases, with 11 bases between. Germline-derived CDR1 and CDR2 are SGDLS and YYNGEE. This CDR3 is 16 amino acids long. The sample taken for sequencing was naive CD4+ T cells sorted from blood. Subset denoted: CD45RA+ positively selected. V is TRBV9 and J is TRBJ2-3, with D possibly being TRBD2 (6 bases). This clonotype was sampled from a woman aged 25 to 45 in good health. CDR3 residues: CASSVVGGTSTDTQYF. DNA for the CDR3: TGTGCCAGCAGCGTAGTTGGCGGGACGAGCACAGATACGCAGTATTTT.